This T cell receptor beta chain was recovered during a study of cytomegalovirus exposure and HLA in healthy donors. Looking at the study overall: The Caucasian-associated ancestry cluster contained about 80% of the roughly 390 genotyped donors.

The CDR3 consists of 14 residues. CDR1 and CDR2 (germline): MGHDK, SYGVNS. V lost 6 bases, J lost 1 base, and 12 bases lay in between. PCR employed 60 Vbeta and 13 Jbeta primers. Sequencing was performed with immunoSEQ multiplex PCR; in TCRdb, only in-frame clones are kept and a portion is missing. The data show around 130,000 clones, around 83% seen once. The rearrangement joins TRBV25-1 to TRBJ2-5; possible D gene TRBD2, 6 bases. This TCR was sampled from a girl between 2 and 10 years old in good health and CMV-seronegative. The sequenced sample was PBMCs. The CDR3 here is CASRNAGGQETQYF. DNA of the CDR3: TGTGCCAGCAGAAATGCCGGGGGCCAAGAGACCCAGTACTTC. The full variable domain, its missing parts supplied by reference TRBV25-1 and TRBJ2-5, is EADIYQTPRYLVIGTGKKITLECSQTMGHDKMYWYQQDPGMELHLIHYSYGVNSTEKGDLSSESTVSRIRTEHFPLTLESARPSHTSQYLCASRNAGGQETQYFGPGTRLLVL.